The 19 T cell receptor beta chains reported below all come from one sample, sequenced in a study of Graves' ophthalmopathy and Graves' hyperthyroidism (dated by TCRdb to the late 2010s). The sequencer was an Illumina HiSeq 2000. For repertoire sequencing, TCR beta CDR3 regions were amplified from RNA transcripts. The first round of RT-PCR was done with HTBI primers and the Qiagen OneStep RT-PCR kit, and was followed by a second round of multiplex PCR, then size selection and purification. Through fastp at Q25 and MiXCR, TCRdb rebuilt clones from the public reads, retaining in-frame beta chains. CDR3 protein sequences are deduplicated, and each keeps its most common genes and DNA. The sample table holds approximately 460,000 distinct CDR3 sequences, of which 14% were seen once. The ten top clones hold more than 8.5% of the sample. Sequencing was carried out using blood. These receptors came from a woman younger than 45 with Graves' ophthalmopathy. Donor details come from another sample of the same person, matched by shared clones.

This clonotype came up a few times. The genes are TRBV29-1 and TRBJ1-1, with 7 bases matching TRBD1. The CDR3 covers 15 residues. From germline, CDR1 is SQVTM and CDR2 ANQGSEA. The V gene end was trimmed by 4 bases and the J gene end by 0 bases; junction bases not matched to a gene: 8. CDR3 in DNA: TGCAGCGTTGTGAGGGACAGTTTGTTGAACACTGAAGCTTTCTTT. The encoded protein is CSVVRDSLLNTEAFF.

This chain uses TRBV12-3 or TRBV12-4 with TRBJ1-1; TRBD1 matches at 7 bases. There are 12 residues in the CDR3. V dropped 6 bases and J dropped 7; count of bases not matched to a gene: 5. CDR3: CASSWDSREAFF. In DNA form, the CDR3 reads TGTGCCAGCAGCTGGGACAGCCGTGAAGCTTTCTTT.

The gene calls are TRBV6-5 and TRBJ2-5; TRBD2 matches at 9 bases. The J call may be in error: the DNA end matches TRBJ2-1 better. This CDR3 region has 15 residues. Germline values: CDR1 MNHEY, CDR2 SVGAGI. The CDR3 spells CASSYLIAGEHEQFF. In DNA, the CDR3 is TGTGCCAGCAGTTACCTGATAGCGGGAGAACATGAGCAGTTCTTC.

This clonotype occurred a few times. The V gene is TRBV5-4, the J gene TRBJ1-1; 8 positions agree with TRBD1. Per the germline V gene, CDR1 is SGHNT and CDR2 is YYREEE (reference sequence). V was clipped by 0 bases and J by 7 bases; unmatched bases: 8. This CDR3 has 15 residues. CDR3 sequence reads: CASSLDRDRIFEAFF. The DNA of the CDR3 is TGTGCCAGCAGCTTGGACCGGGACAGGATTTTTGAAGCTTTCTTT.

This clonotype was observed at least ten times. The gene calls are TRBV30 and TRBJ2-7; 10 bases agree with TRBD2. The CDR3 is 12 residues long. After removal of 8 bases from V and 2 bases from J, the junction contained 3 bases not matched to a gene. Germline-derived CDR1 and CDR2 are GTSNPN and SVGIG (reference sequence). The CDR3, as DNA: TGTGCCGTTAGCGGGGGGACCTACGAGCAGTACTTC. Translating gives CAVSGGTYEQYF.

In this sample, this clonotype turned up many times. This sequence joins TRBV6-1 and TRBJ2-7; no definite D call. Germline CDR1 and CDR2: MNHNS and SASEGT. CDR3 length equals 14 residues. V gave up 7 bases and J gave up 0 bases, with 13 bases separating them. The CDR3 reads CASMASMSSYEQYF. The DNA for the CDR3 is TGTGCCAGCATGGCGTCAATGAGCTCCTACGAGCAGTACTTC.

The chain has TRBV6-1 and TRBJ2-7; 8 positions agree with TRBD1. Germline V gene data show CDR1 as MNHNS and CDR2 as SASEGT. The CDR3 is made up of 16 amino acids. J lost 0 bases, V lost 1 base, and 5 bases had no gene match. Here the CDR3 reads CASSEGTGFVSYEQYF. CDR3 coding DNA: TGTGCCAGCAGTGAAGGGACAGGGTTCGTCTCCTACGAGCAGTACTTC.

This clonotype was seen ten or more times. This chain uses TRBV28 with TRBJ2-2; D gene ambiguous. The CDR3 consists of 13 residues. Trimming removed 3 bases from V and 5 bases from J, with 7 bases in between. Germline V gene lookup returns CDR1 MDHEN and CDR2 SYDVKM. The chain's CDR3 is CASSLWDTGELFF. CDR3 in DNA: TGTGCCAGCAGTTTGTGGGATACCGGGGAGCTGTTTTTT.

In its sample, this clonotype was seen a few times. The chain has TRBV30 and TRBJ1-3, with 7 nucleotides matching TRBD1. The CDR3 has 14 amino acids. J was trimmed by 4 bases and V by 3 bases; bases with no gene match: 6. Germline loops: CDR1 GTSNPN, CDR2 SVGIG (reference sequence). The CDR3 DNA is TGTGCCTGGAGCACAGGGGCCCCAGGAAACACCATATATTTT. Its translation: CAWSTGAPGNTIYF.

This clonotype was seen ten or more times. V and J are TRBV12-3 or TRBV12-4 and TRBJ2-2; D is unresolved. CDR3 length equals 14 residues. Trimming removed 6 bases from V and 2 bases from J, with 10 bases in between. The CDR3 is CASRERANTGELFF. CDR3 DNA: TGTGCCAGCAGGGAACGGGCTAACACCGGGGAGCTGTTTTTT.

This clonotype came up many times. The genes are TRBV3-1 and TRBJ2-5, with D unresolved. CDR3 length: 16 amino acids. In germline, CDR1 is LGHDT, CDR2 YNNKEL (reference sequence). The V end lost 0 bases, the J end lost 2 bases, and 13 bases lay between the germline ends. CDR3 in amino acids: CASSQELKRRQETQYF. The CDR3 region has the DNA TGTGCCAGCAGCCAAGAACTGAAGCGAAGACAAGAGACCCAGTACTTC.

This clonotype was recorded only once. The CDR3 loop reads CASRGTGSAEQYF. The CDR3 DNA reads TGTGCCAGCAGAGGGACAGGGAGCGCCGAGCAGTACTTC. V gene TRBV27 combines with J gene TRBJ2-7, with 9 bases identical to TRBD1. Germline V gene lookup returns CDR1 MNHEY and CDR2 SMNVEV (reference sequence). The CDR3 sequence is 13 residues long. After removal of 6 bases from V and 6 bases from J, the junction contained 6 bases not matched to a gene.

This clonotype has just a few counts. The CDR3 loop is CASSEPGAGANVLTF. The CDR3 bases are TGTGCCAGCAGTGAACCTGGTGCTGGGGCCAACGTCCTGACTTTC. The chain carries TRBV25-1 and TRBJ2-6; D call uncertain. Looked up from germline, CDR1 is MGHDK and CDR2 is SYGVNS. V shed 2 bases and J shed 2 bases, with 7 bases lying between them. There are 15 residues in the CDR3.

This clonotype turned up a few times. The genes are TRBV28 and TRBJ2-7; no clear D. This CDR3 contains 10 residues. Per the germline V gene, CDR1 is MDHEN and CDR2 is SYDVKM. The ends were cut back, 10 bases at V and 3 bases at J, with 7 bases in the middle. Here the CDR3 reads CATRGYEQYF. The CDR3 nucleotides are TGTGCCACCCGAGGCTACGAGCAGTACTTC.

This clonotype has a count of ten or more. The chain combines TRBV11-2 with TRBJ2-5, with D tentatively TRBD2 (5 bases). The V end was cut by 4 bases, the J end by 2 bases, with 20 bases between. CDR3 length: 17 residues. The germline V gene has CDR1 SGHAT and CDR2 FQNNGV. The CDR3 loop reads CASSSPRRYPRQETQYF. The CDR3 nucleotides read TGTGCCAGCAGCTCCCCAAGGAGGTACCCTCGACAAGAGACCCAGTACTTC.

The gene calls are TRBV6-1 and TRBJ2-7; 13 bases align to TRBD2. V lost 4 bases to trimming and J lost 12 bases; unmatched junction nucleotides: 6. Germline lookup yields CDR1 MNHNS and CDR2 SASEGT. This CDR3 is 13 amino acids long. The CDR3 DNA is TGTGCCAGCAGTGGACTAGCGGGAGGTCCAGGGTACTTC. Its protein is CASSGLAGGPGYF.

This clonotype was seen at least ten times. The chain combines TRBV12-3 or TRBV12-4 with TRBJ1-2; no clear D gene. The germline V and J ends were trimmed by 7 bases and 4 bases, with 13 bases remaining between them. The CDR3 runs to 13 residues. The CDR3 loop reads CASTPAGSYGYTF. As DNA, the CDR3 is TGTGCCAGCACCCCCGCAGGCTCCTATGGCTACACCTTC.

This clonotype showed up just once. This could be a read error, since a much larger clone is one nucleotide away. The V gene is TRBV6-2 or TRBV6-3, the J gene TRBJ1-5; unclear D gene. V dropped 8 bases and J dropped 3 bases, with 11 bases sitting between them. Germline CDR1 and CDR2: MNHEY and SVGEGT. This CDR3 has 13 amino acids. The CDR3 reads CASGRVVNQPQHF. The CDR3, as DNA: TGTGCCAGCGGGCGGGTAGTCAATCAGCCCCAGCATTTT.

This clonotype appeared many times. The chain has TRBV28 and TRBJ2-7; 7 bases map to TRBD1. V trimming: 5 bases; J trimming: 3 bases; junction bases outside the gene matches: 10. Germline loops: CDR1 MDHEN, CDR2 SYDVKM. The CDR3 covers 15 residues. As DNA, the CDR3 is TGTGCCAGCAGTCCGCCTCGGGACAGCTACTACGAGCAGTACTTC. Its translation is CASSPPRDSYYEQYF.